A single sample is the source of the 14 T cell receptor beta chains below, sequenced in a study of cytomegalovirus exposure and HLA in healthy donors. This PCR relied on a set of 60 Vbeta primers and 13 Jbeta primers. Generated by immunoSEQ multiplex PCR, the TCRdb table keeps only in-frame clones and is missing some. The sample lists some 150,000 clones, roughly 85% occurring once. Sequenced input: PBMCs. These receptors originate from a man aged 40-50 years in good health and CMV-seronegative.

This rearrangement joins TRBV6-5 to TRBJ2-7, with 11 bases fitting TRBD2. Germline CDR1 reads MNHEY; CDR2 reads SVGAGI. V lost 7 bases and J lost 6; bases outside the gene matches: 8. CDR3 length equals 14 residues. The CDR3 here is CASNRGTSGVEQYF. CDR3 sequence (DNA): TGTGCCAGCAATCGCGGGACTAGCGGAGTCGAGCAGTACTTC.

The rearrangement uses TRBV7-2 and TRBJ2-7, with TRBD1 identical over 8 bases. The CDR3 consists of 17 residues. Germline V CDR1 and CDR2: SGHTA, FQGNSA. The V gene end was trimmed by 4 bases and the J gene end by 2 bases; junction bases not matched to a gene: 13. For the CDR3, the DNA is TGTGCCAGCAGCTCAGATTACCGGGACAGGATGCCCTACGAGCAGTACTTC. Its translation is CASSSDYRDRMPYEQYF.

The chain uses TRBV27 and TRBJ2-1; maybe TRBD2 (5 bases). The CDR3 loop spans 14 amino acids. CDR1 is MNHEY, CDR2 SMNVEV, per germline (reference sequence). Trimming cost V 6 bases and J 1 base, with 10 bases left between them. CDR3: CASSESGSYNEQFF. The CDR3, as DNA: TGTGCCAGCAGCGAAAGCGGATCCTACAATGAGCAGTTCTTC.

The chain uses TRBV19 and TRBJ2-7; maybe TRBD1 (6 bases). Trimming cost V 5 bases and J 2 bases, with 16 bases left between them. In germline, CDR1 is LNHDA, CDR2 SQIVND (reference sequence). This CDR3 spans 15 amino acids. The CDR3 DNA reads TGTGCCAGTAGTCTCTCCCCGACAGGAGCCTACGAGCAGTACTTC. Translating it yields CASSLSPTGAYEQYF.

This clone is a singleton in its sample. This rearrangement joins TRBV28 to TRBJ1-6; D not resolved. V shed 5 bases and J shed 0 bases, with 8 bases lying between them. Germline V gives CDR1 MDHEN, CDR2 SYDVKM. This CDR3 comprises 15 residues. CDR3 protein: CASSPRSSYNSPLHF. DNA for the CDR3: TGTGCCAGCAGTCCGAGGAGCTCCTATAATTCACCCCTCCACTTT.

This clone was seen more than once but under ten times. This chain links TRBV6-5 with TRBJ1-4, with TRBD1 identical over 9 bases. Germline V CDR1 and CDR2: MNHEY, SVGAGI. After removal of 9 bases from V and 8 bases from J, the junction contained 10 bases not matched to a gene. This CDR3 has 14 amino acids. CDR3 nucleotide sequence: TGTGCCAGTAGTGATGGGACAGGGTCAGAAAAACTGTTTTTT. It specifies CASSDGTGSEKLFF.

This clone was recorded a few times. The chain links TRBV19 to TRBJ2-7; a possible D gene is TRBD1 (6 bases). Deletions cut 5 bases from V and 3 bases from J, with 11 bases between. The CDR3 has 13 residues. Germline V CDR1 and CDR2: LNHDA, SQIVND (reference sequence). CDR3: CASSPDRSYEQYF. The CDR3 coding sequence is TGTGCCAGTAGTCCAGACAGGAGCTACGAGCAGTACTTC.

This chain links TRBV5-6 with TRBJ1-4, with a tentative D call TRBD1 (5 bases). Germline CDR1 and CDR2: SGHDT and YYEEEE. The CDR3 runs 13 residues. V was cut by 2 bases and J by 10 bases, with 12 bases left in between. The CDR3, as DNA: TGTGCCAGCAGCTTCCAAGGGGTGGGAAAACTGTTTTTT. Translated, it gives CASSFQGVGKLFF.

Only one count was recorded for this clone. The rearrangement joins TRBV6-1 to TRBJ1-4; D is unresolved. The CDR3 is 14 amino acids. V was shortened by 6 bases and J by 5 bases, with 13 bases between the two germline ends. Germline values: CDR1 MNHNS, CDR2 SASEGT. The CDR3 loop is CASSQLQLNEKLFF. The CDR3 nucleotides are TGTGCCAGCAGCCAGTTACAACTAAATGAAAAACTGTTTTTT.

Only one count was recorded for this clone. The chain links TRBV19 to TRBJ2-1; D remains unclear. Trimming left V 1 base short and J 4 bases short, with 5 bases between. The CDR3 has 13 residues. In germline, CDR1 is LNHDA, CDR2 SQIVND (reference sequence). The CDR3 loop reads CASSIAGYNEQFF. The DNA for the CDR3 is TGTGCCAGTAGTATAGCCGGTTACAATGAGCAGTTCTTC.

V and J are TRBV27 and TRBJ2-1, with D perhaps TRBD2 (5 bases). The germline gives CDR1 MNHEY, CDR2 SMNVEV (reference sequence). V was shortened by 6 bases and J by 6 bases, with 21 bases between the two germline ends. This CDR3 is 16 amino acids long. This CDR3 reads CASSSLALERTNEQFF. CDR3 DNA: TGTGCCAGCAGCTCCTTAGCGCTAGAAAGAACCAATGAGCAGTTCTTC.

V is TRBV7-8 and J is TRBJ2-7; D may be TRBD1 (6 bases). This CDR3 comprises 15 residues. The germline CDR1 and CDR2 sequences are SGHVS and FQNEAQ. The germline V and J ends were trimmed by 4 bases and 4 bases, with 17 bases remaining between them. The CDR3 coding sequence is TGTGCCAGCAGCTCCGAACCCCGACAGGAGTACGAGCAGTACTTC. Its translation is CASSSEPRQEYEQYF.

This chain joins TRBV6-1 and TRBJ2-5; 14 nucleotides match TRBD2. J was trimmed by 5 bases and V by 8 bases; bases with no gene match: 7. The germline CDR1 and CDR2 sequences are MNHNS and SASEGT. The CDR3 loop spans 15 amino acids. CDR3 DNA sequence: TGTGCCAGCCGCCGACTAGCGGGAGGGTGGGAGACCCAGTACTTC. Amino acids: CASRRLAGGWETQYF.

CDR3 in amino acids: CASSLRDSNTGELFF. In nucleotides, the CDR3 is TGCGCCAGCAGCCTCCGGGACAGTAACACCGGGGAGCTGTTTTTT. This chain links TRBV5-1 with TRBJ2-2, with 7 bases that match TRBD1. Germline CDR1 SGHRS, CDR2 YFSETQ. V dropped 4 bases and J dropped 2; count of bases not matched to a gene: 5. CDR3 length: 15 amino acids. Together with reference TRBV5-1 and TRBJ2-2, the CDR3 gives the full variable domain: KAGVTQTPRYLIKTRGQQVTLSCSPISGHRSVSWYQQTPGQGLQFLFEYFSETQRNKGNFPGRFSGRQFSNSRSEMNVSTLELGDSALYLCASSLRDSNTGELFFGEGSRLTVL.